The clone carrying this T cell receptor (beta chain) has a single count. Looked up from germline, CDR1 is DFQATT and CDR2 is SNEGSKA (reference sequence). The CDR3 extends over 11 amino acids. V was trimmed by 5 bases and J by 8 bases, leaving 10 bases between them. These data come from a study of CD8 T cells in Susac syndrome. Random-hexamer reverse transcription was applied to about 0.45 to 1 ug RNA. Using its own MiXCR run on the immunoSEQ multiplex PCR reads, TCRdb lists one record per CDR3 protein. The sample lists about 240,000 distinct CDR3 sequences; almost 97% were seen once. The rearrangement joins TRBV20-1 to TRBJ1-5; tentatively, D is TRBD1 (5 bases). The sequence derives from a human donor with Susac syndrome. The specimen was CD4+ T cells from PBMCs. The CDR3 loop reads CSAGAGEPQHF. In DNA, the CDR3 is TGCAGTGCTGGGGCGGGGGAGCCCCAGCATTTT.